This T cell receptor beta chain stems from a study of lymphopenia after photon versus proton radiotherapy. Study-wide results and limits: Under photons, naive T cells and diversity fell while effector/memory populations rose. Authors raise, but do not show, better survival with proton therapy. A bigger post-nadir fall in TCR diversity correlated inversely with survival time in deceased patients. Oligoclonal CD8+ Temra expansion after nadir drove photon patients' diversity drop.

Comments on this clone: Its target is unknown.

Assay used: immunoSEQ multiplex PCR; TCRdb lists only in-frame clones, some missing. The table records 35,000 to 40,000 clones, over 75% of them present only once. Germline CDR1 SNHLY, CDR2 FYNNEI. V shed 4 bases and J shed 6 bases, with 19 bases lying between them. CDR3 length equals 15 residues. This chain connects TRBV2 to TRBJ2-7, with D possibly matching TRBD2 (6 bases). The material sequenced was peripheral blood, taken from a patient treated with photon-based radiotherapy. The clonotype comes from a man in his fifties with gastric cancer. The CDR3, as DNA: TGTGCCAGCAGTGGTCTTGGGGGGAGTACGGGCGAGCAGTACTTC. As protein: CASSGLGGSTGEQYF.